The clone carrying this T cell receptor beta chain showed up just a few times. The protocol was immunoSEQ multiplex PCR, while the TCRdb copy is restricted to in-frame clones and leaves out a portion. The sample contains around 400,000 clones, about 87% of which appear only once. CDR1 is MDHEN, CDR2 SYDVKM, per germline. This CDR3 is 12 amino acids long. Trimming removed 5 bases from V and 9 bases from J, with 13 bases in between. This sample stems from a study of blood T cell repertoires in COVID-19. Seattle enrolled patients during active infection and tracked them longitudinally. The TCR comes from a woman aged 60 to 75 with COVID-19, enrolled during active disease. V usage is TRBV28 and J usage is TRBJ1-1; perhaps TRBD1 as D (5 bases). The sample taken for sequencing was peripheral blood. CDR3 sequence reads: CASSQGAVKAFF. The CDR3 DNA reads TGTGCCAGCAGTCAGGGCGCGGTGAAAGCTTTCTTT.